This T cell receptor beta chain was observed in a study of blood T cell repertoires in COVID-19. Background on the study: Donors in the United States, Italy and Spain gave samples during acute or convalescent COVID-19. PBMCs, B-cell-depleted T cells, or T cells provided the cDNA or gDNA that made up the material.

CDR3 size: 15 residues. Per the germline V gene, CDR1 is LNHDA and CDR2 is SQIVND (reference sequence). V shed 5 bases and J 3 bases; nucleotides not matched to a gene: 7. As originally analysed: Amplification of reference gene primers was used by the study to estimate nucleated cell counts. The data were produced by immunoSEQ multiplex PCR, yet TCRdb's version contains in-frame clones alone and is incomplete. The V and J calls and the clone size are those of that table, but D and trimming were determined from the DNA. In the table there are roughly 230,000 clones, approximately 92% of which are singletons.

Source material: peripheral blood. This TCR came from a woman aged 40-49 years who had recovered from COVID-19. The chain carries TRBV19 and TRBJ2-1; 7 bases map to TRBD1. The CDR3 loop is CASSPRGPGYNEQFF. CDR3 sequence (DNA): TGTGCCAGTAGTCCGAGGGGGCCAGGCTACAATGAGCAGTTCTTC.